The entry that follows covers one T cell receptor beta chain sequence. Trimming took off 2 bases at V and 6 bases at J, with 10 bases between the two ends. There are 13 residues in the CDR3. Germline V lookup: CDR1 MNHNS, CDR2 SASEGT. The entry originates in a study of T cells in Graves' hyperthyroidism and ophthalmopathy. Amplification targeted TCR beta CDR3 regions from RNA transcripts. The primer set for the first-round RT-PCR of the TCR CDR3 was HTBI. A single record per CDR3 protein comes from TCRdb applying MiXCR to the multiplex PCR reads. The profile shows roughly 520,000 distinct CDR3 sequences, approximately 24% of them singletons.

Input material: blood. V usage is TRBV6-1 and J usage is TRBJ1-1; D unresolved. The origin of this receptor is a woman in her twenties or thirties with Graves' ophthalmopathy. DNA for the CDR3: TGTGCCAGCAGTGAAACAGAATATGCTGAAGCTTTCTTT. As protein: CASSETEYAEAFF.